These 32 T cell receptor beta chains share one sample of origin, sequenced in a study of blood T cell repertoires in COVID-19. Profiling relied on immunoSEQ multiplex PCR, and the TCRdb table lists in-frame clones only, not all of them. The sample records 150,000 to 180,000 clones, around 84% being singletons. The specimen sequenced was peripheral blood. These TCRs come from a woman in her 50s with acute or convalescent COVID-19.

In this sample, this clone turned up once. The chain couples TRBV7-8 to TRBJ2-1; 8 bases fit TRBD2. This CDR3 is 13 amino acids long. In germline, CDR1 is SGHVS, CDR2 FQNEAQ. After removal of 5 bases from V and 9 bases from J, the junction contained 6 bases not matched to a gene. The DNA of the CDR3 is TGTGCCAGCAGCCCAGCGGGAGTCGGTGAGCAGTTCTTC. Its translation is CASSPAGVGEQFF.

The J gene is TRBJ2-2, the V gene TRBV5-4; TRBD1 might be the D (6 bases). The V gene lost 3 bases and the J gene lost 3 bases, with 15 bases spanning the gap. Germline assignment: CDR1 SGHNT and CDR2 YYREEE (reference sequence). CDR3 length equals 16 residues. The CDR3 DNA reads as TGTGCCAGCAGCTCGAGGCAGGGGTTATACACCGGGGAGCTGTTTTTT. Protein product: CASSSRQGLYTGELFF.

The chain joins TRBV11-2 to TRBJ2-4, with TRBD2 matching over 9 bases. Germline CDR1 and CDR2: SGHAT and FQNNGV. After removal of 1 base from V and 7 bases from J, the junction contained 5 bases not matched to a gene. The CDR3 is made up of 15 amino acids. CDR3 residues: CASSLAAGGRNIQYF. Here the CDR3 DNA reads TGTGCCAGCAGCTTAGCAGCGGGAGGACGGAACATTCAGTACTTC.

This clone was recorded once. This chain links TRBV28 with TRBJ1-6, with D tentatively TRBD1 (5 bases). The V end lost 2 bases, the J end lost 6 bases, and 11 bases lay between the germline ends. This CDR3 has 15 amino acids. The V gene's germline CDR1 is MDHEN and CDR2 SYDVKM. The CDR3 region has the DNA TGTGCCAGCAGTTTACAGGGTTACTCTAATTCACCCCTCCACTTT. Encoded protein: CASSLQGYSNSPLHF.

The genes are TRBV27 and TRBJ1-2; TRBD1 matches at 7 bases. This CDR3 has 15 residues. CDR1 is MNHEY, CDR2 SMNVEV, per germline (reference sequence). Trimming removed 5 bases from V and 7 bases from J; junction bases left unmatched: 13. This CDR3 is CASSGPGGRFSGYTF. The CDR3 DNA follows: TGTGCCAGCAGTGGTCCAGGGGGTAGGTTCTCTGGCTACACCTTC.

The CDR3 sequence: CASSEWALNEKLFF. As DNA, the CDR3 is TGTGCCAGCAGTGAGTGGGCCCTAAATGAAAAACTGTTTTTT. This rearrangement joins TRBV2 to TRBJ1-4, with no clear D. The CDR3 has 14 amino acids. V was clipped by 3 bases and J by 5 bases, with 10 bases between them. Germline CDR1 reads SNHLY; CDR2 reads FYNNEI.

The chain is built from TRBV2 and TRBJ2-1; D not resolved. This CDR3 region has 13 residues. Germline lookup yields CDR1 SNHLY and CDR2 FYNNEI. The ends were cut back, 6 bases at V and 7 bases at J, with 13 bases in the middle. Here the CDR3 reads CASRTDSGNEQFF. CDR3 coding DNA: TGTGCCAGCAGAACCGATTCCGGGAATGAGCAGTTCTTC.

This chain uses TRBV15 with TRBJ2-3, with D perhaps TRBD2 (5 bases). Germline assignment: CDR1 LNHNV and CDR2 YYDKDF (reference sequence). The CDR3 has 16 residues. V gave up 5 bases and J gave up 0 bases, with 15 bases separating them. CDR3 loop: CATSFYGVESTDTQYF. As DNA, the CDR3 is TGTGCCACCAGCTTTTACGGGGTCGAGAGCACAGATACGCAGTATTTT.

J is TRBJ1-5 and V is TRBV15, with D maybe TRBD1 (5 bases). V lost 1 base and J lost 4, with 11 bases in between. Germline V lookup: CDR1 LNHNV, CDR2 YYDKDF (reference sequence). The length of the CDR3 is 15 residues. CDR3 DNA: TGTGCCACCAGCAGAGTGGTGACAGCTAATCAGCCCCAGCATTTT. It yields the protein CATSRVVTANQPQHF.

The chain employs TRBV19 and TRBJ1-2; 9 positions agree with TRBD1. Germline V lookup: CDR1 LNHDA, CDR2 SQIVND (reference sequence). Germline trimming cut 6 bases from V and 7 bases from J; bases unmatched to any gene: 9. The CDR3 consists of 14 residues. CDR3 residues: CASRIRDRAAGYTF. Written as DNA, the CDR3 is TGTGCCAGTAGAATCCGGGACAGGGCGGCTGGCTACACCTTC. Looking up the rest from reference TRBV19 and TRBJ1-2 gives the full variable domain: DGGITQSPKYLFRKEGQNVTLSCEQNLNHDAMYWYRQDPGQGLRLIYYSQIVNDFQKGDIAEGYSVSREKKESFPLTVTSAQKNPTAFYLCASRIRDRAAGYTFGSGTRLTVV.

The chain is built from TRBV7-2 and TRBJ2-7; 16 positions match TRBD2. This CDR3 spans 13 amino acids. CDR1 SGHTA and CDR2 FQGNSA come from the germline V gene. With 6 bases clipped from V and 8 bases from J, the junction kept 1 base outside the gene matches. CDR3 sequence (DNA): TGTGCCAGCAGGGGACTAGCGGGAGGGCAGCAGTACTTC. It encodes CASRGLAGGQQYF.

This clone was picked up a small number of times. The chain couples TRBV19 to TRBJ2-7, with 8 bases aligning to TRBD1. After removal of 6 bases from V and 0 bases from J, the junction contained 4 bases not matched to a gene. There are 14 residues in the CDR3. Germline values: CDR1 LNHDA, CDR2 SQIVND (reference sequence). CDR3 DNA sequence: TGTGCCAGTAGCGGACAGGGATTCTCCTACGAGCAGTACTTC. Protein product: CASSGQGFSYEQYF. The full variable domain, with the rest looked up from reference TRBV19 and TRBJ2-7, is DGGITQSPKYLFRKEGQNVTLSCEQNLNHDAMYWYRQDPGQGLRLIYYSQIVNDFQKGDIAEGYSVSREKKESFPLTVTSAQKNPTAFYLCASSGQGFSYEQYFGPGTRLTVT.

The chain joins TRBV4-2 to TRBJ1-5; no clear D. V was pared by 0 bases and J by 4 bases, with 13 bases between. Germline loops: CDR1 LGHNA, CDR2 YNFKEQ. This CDR3 has 16 amino acids. The CDR3 loop reads CASSQESRGRNQPQHF. The CDR3 DNA follows: TGTGCCAGCAGCCAAGAGTCGCGGGGTAGGAATCAGCCCCAGCATTTT.

The V gene is TRBV7-3, the J gene TRBJ2-3; maybe TRBD2 (7 bases). The CDR3 is 13 residues long. V lost 0 bases, J lost 8 bases, and 9 bases lay in between. Germline CDR1 is SGHTA and CDR2 is FQGTGA. DNA of the CDR3: TGTGCCAGCAGCTTAACGGGAGGGGGTACGCAGTATTTT. Amino acids: CASSLTGGGTQYF.

The chain recombines TRBV27 with TRBJ1-4, with 8 bases fitting TRBD1. J was trimmed by 8 bases and V by 3 bases; bases with no gene match: 8. The CDR3 sequence is 15 residues long. The germline gives CDR1 MNHEY, CDR2 SMNVEV (reference sequence). The CDR3 is CASSFRGRFGEKLFF. As DNA, the CDR3 is TGTGCCAGCAGTTTCAGGGGGCGGTTCGGAGAAAAACTGTTTTTT.

This sequence joins TRBV7-3 and TRBJ2-2; D is perhaps TRBD1 (5 bases). The germline gives CDR1 SGHTA, CDR2 FQGTGA. The CDR3 loop spans 14 amino acids. Trimming cost V 3 bases and J 5 bases, with 10 bases left between them. CDR3 in amino acids: CASSLGLSTGELFF. As DNA, the CDR3 is TGTGCCAGCAGCTTGGGGCTATCGACCGGGGAGCTGTTTTTT.

The chain joins TRBV19 to TRBJ1-6; no clear D gene. V lost 3 bases and J lost 2, with 11 bases in between. The CDR3 totals 16 residues. The germline V gene has CDR1 LNHDA and CDR2 SQIVND (reference sequence). CDR3: CASSIVISTYNSPLHF. The CDR3 DNA reads as TGTGCCAGTAGTATCGTAATATCTACCTATAATTCACCCCTCCACTTT.

V and J are TRBV5-4 and TRBJ2-7; 7 bases line up with TRBD1. The CDR3 is 19 amino acids. Germline CDR1 and CDR2: SGHNT and YYREEE (reference sequence). V shed 0 bases, J shed 2 bases, and the junction held 17 bases outside the gene matches. CDR3 region: CASSLAGRGRLMAAYEQYF. The CDR3 coding sequence is TGTGCCAGCAGCTTGGCGGGCAGGGGGAGACTCATGGCGGCCTACGAGCAGTACTTC.

The chain is built from TRBV7-2 and TRBJ1-3; 12 bases are shared with TRBD1. V lost 1 base, J lost 2 bases, and 6 bases stayed unmatched. Germline V gives CDR1 SGHTA, CDR2 FQGNSA. The CDR3 runs to 18 residues. The CDR3 loop reads CASSLVYWDRGPGNTIYF. CDR3 nucleotides: TGTGCCAGCAGCTTAGTTTATTGGGACAGGGGGCCTGGAAACACCATATATTTT.

This clone has more than one count but fewer than ten. The V gene is TRBV5-1, the J gene TRBJ2-7; TRBD2 aligns across 10 bases. With 0 bases clipped from V and 1 base from J, the junction kept 1 base outside the gene matches. This CDR3 is 15 amino acids long. Germline assignment: CDR1 SGHRS and CDR2 YFSETQ. Here the CDR3 reads CASSLEAGGSYEQYF. The CDR3 nucleotides read TGCGCCAGCAGCTTGGAAGCGGGAGGGTCCTACGAGCAGTACTTC.

The genes are TRBV5-8 and TRBJ1-2, with a weak D call TRBD1 (6 bases). CDR1 is SGHTS, CDR2 YDEGEE, per germline. V lost 2 bases, J lost 6 bases, and 14 bases lay in between. The CDR3 has 14 amino acids. In DNA form, the CDR3 reads TGTGCCAGCAGCTTCGGCAGGGGTTCGCATGGCTACACCTTC. Its protein product is CASSFGRGSHGYTF.

This sequence joins TRBV7-2 and TRBJ2-7, with 10 bases lining up with TRBD2. Germline-derived CDR1 and CDR2 are SGHTA and FQGNSA. V lost 0 bases, J lost 2 bases, and 7 bases stayed unmatched. The CDR3 loop spans 17 amino acids. The CDR3 DNA reads TGTGCCAGCAGCTTAGCCAGGACAGGGACTAGCGCCTACGAGCAGTACTTC. The encoded protein is CASSLARTGTSAYEQYF.

In its sample, this clone was seen once. The chain employs TRBV5-1 and TRBJ2-5; 10 nucleotides line up with TRBD1. Trimming cost V 4 bases and J 0 bases; bases outside gene matches: 3. The CDR3 consists of 15 residues. Germline V CDR1 and CDR2: SGHRS, YFSETQ. CDR3 DNA sequence: TGCGCCAGCAGCCCTGGGACAGGGGACCAAGAGACCCAGTACTTC. Encoded protein: CASSPGTGDQETQYF.

Turning to this clone: The identical CDR3 is also encoded by other nucleotide sequences in the sample. The chain links TRBV4-2 to TRBJ1-1; D is perhaps TRBD1 (6 bases). V was clipped by 1 base and J by 5 bases, with 11 bases between them. In germline, CDR1 is LGHNA, CDR2 YNFKEQ. The CDR3 is 14 amino acids. The CDR3 sequence is CASSQGAGATEAFF. CDR3 DNA sequence: TGTGCCAGCAGCCAAGGGGCAGGGGCTACTGAAGCTTTCTTT.

V gene TRBV7-9 combines with J gene TRBJ1-2, with 8 bases aligning to TRBD1. The J segment lost 0 bases and the V segment lost 4 bases, leaving 4 bases of the junction unmatched. Germline CDR1 SEHNR, CDR2 FQNEAQ (reference sequence). The CDR3 is 15 residues long. In DNA form, the CDR3 reads TGTGCCAGCAGCTCCGGGACAGGACCTAACTATGGCTACACCTTC. Amino acid sequence: CASSSGTGPNYGYTF.

J is TRBJ2-5 and V is TRBV2; 11 bases match TRBD2. V dropped 6 bases and J dropped 0; count of bases not matched to a gene: 12. Germline assignment: CDR1 SNHLY and CDR2 FYNNEI. CDR3 size: 18 residues. The CDR3 sequence: CASSLAGGLAGNQETQYF. In DNA, the CDR3 is TGTGCCAGCAGCCTCGCAGGAGGACTAGCGGGTAACCAAGAGACCCAGTACTTC.

The chain employs TRBV18 and TRBJ2-1, with D maybe TRBD2 (6 bases). Germline lookup yields CDR1 KGHSH and CDR2 LQKENI. The CDR3 consists of 13 residues. V was trimmed by 3 bases and J by 4 bases, leaving 7 bases between them. This CDR3 is CASSPGTYNEQFF. CDR3 coding DNA: TGTGCCAGCTCACCGGGGACTTACAATGAGCAGTTCTTC.

The gene calls are TRBV11-2 and TRBJ2-3; TRBD2 agrees at 13 bases. This CDR3 contains 17 residues. V was clipped by 2 bases and J by 4 bases; unmatched bases: 6. CDR1 SGHAT and CDR2 FQNNGV come from the germline V gene. The CDR3 loop is CASSLSPGLAGPDTQYF. CDR3 sequence (DNA): TGTGCCAGCAGCTTATCTCCGGGACTAGCGGGGCCAGATACGCAGTATTTT.

The chain combines TRBV6-1 with TRBJ2-7; maybe TRBD1 (6 bases). There are 13 residues in the CDR3. Per the germline V gene, CDR1 is MNHNS and CDR2 is SASEGT. V was shortened by 1 base and J by 4 bases, with 8 bases between the two germline ends. Written as DNA, the CDR3 is TGTGCCAGCAGTGAAGGACAGGCATACGAGCAGTACTTC. Translation gives CASSEGQAYEQYF.

This clone occurred a few times. The gene calls are TRBV7-2 and TRBJ2-7; TRBD1 matches 9 bases. CDR1 and CDR2 from the germline V gene are SGHTA and FQGNSA. This CDR3 has 15 amino acids. The junction had 9 bases not matched to a gene; V was cut back by 3 bases and J by 6 bases. CDR3 loop: CASSFPGGQGVEQYF. Written as DNA, the CDR3 is TGTGCCAGCAGCTTCCCCGGGGGACAGGGCGTCGAGCAGTACTTC.

The J gene is TRBJ2-3, the V gene TRBV19; TRBD2 matches at 12 bases. Germline assignment: CDR1 LNHDA and CDR2 SQIVND (reference sequence). After removal of 5 bases from V and 0 bases from J, the junction contained 6 bases not matched to a gene. This CDR3 region has 17 residues. The CDR3: CASSPLAGGPSTDTQYF. The CDR3 DNA is TGTGCCAGTAGTCCCCTAGCGGGGGGGCCTAGCACAGATACGCAGTATTTT.

The genes are TRBV6-5 and TRBJ1-2, with D uncertain. CDR1 and CDR2 (germline): MNHEY, SVGAGI. The CDR3 consists of 15 residues. Deletions cut 2 bases from V and 4 bases from J, with 14 bases between. The CDR3 loop is CASSYGQDALYGYTF. The CDR3 DNA sequence: TGTGCCAGCAGTTACGGTCAGGATGCCCTCTATGGCTACACCTTC.